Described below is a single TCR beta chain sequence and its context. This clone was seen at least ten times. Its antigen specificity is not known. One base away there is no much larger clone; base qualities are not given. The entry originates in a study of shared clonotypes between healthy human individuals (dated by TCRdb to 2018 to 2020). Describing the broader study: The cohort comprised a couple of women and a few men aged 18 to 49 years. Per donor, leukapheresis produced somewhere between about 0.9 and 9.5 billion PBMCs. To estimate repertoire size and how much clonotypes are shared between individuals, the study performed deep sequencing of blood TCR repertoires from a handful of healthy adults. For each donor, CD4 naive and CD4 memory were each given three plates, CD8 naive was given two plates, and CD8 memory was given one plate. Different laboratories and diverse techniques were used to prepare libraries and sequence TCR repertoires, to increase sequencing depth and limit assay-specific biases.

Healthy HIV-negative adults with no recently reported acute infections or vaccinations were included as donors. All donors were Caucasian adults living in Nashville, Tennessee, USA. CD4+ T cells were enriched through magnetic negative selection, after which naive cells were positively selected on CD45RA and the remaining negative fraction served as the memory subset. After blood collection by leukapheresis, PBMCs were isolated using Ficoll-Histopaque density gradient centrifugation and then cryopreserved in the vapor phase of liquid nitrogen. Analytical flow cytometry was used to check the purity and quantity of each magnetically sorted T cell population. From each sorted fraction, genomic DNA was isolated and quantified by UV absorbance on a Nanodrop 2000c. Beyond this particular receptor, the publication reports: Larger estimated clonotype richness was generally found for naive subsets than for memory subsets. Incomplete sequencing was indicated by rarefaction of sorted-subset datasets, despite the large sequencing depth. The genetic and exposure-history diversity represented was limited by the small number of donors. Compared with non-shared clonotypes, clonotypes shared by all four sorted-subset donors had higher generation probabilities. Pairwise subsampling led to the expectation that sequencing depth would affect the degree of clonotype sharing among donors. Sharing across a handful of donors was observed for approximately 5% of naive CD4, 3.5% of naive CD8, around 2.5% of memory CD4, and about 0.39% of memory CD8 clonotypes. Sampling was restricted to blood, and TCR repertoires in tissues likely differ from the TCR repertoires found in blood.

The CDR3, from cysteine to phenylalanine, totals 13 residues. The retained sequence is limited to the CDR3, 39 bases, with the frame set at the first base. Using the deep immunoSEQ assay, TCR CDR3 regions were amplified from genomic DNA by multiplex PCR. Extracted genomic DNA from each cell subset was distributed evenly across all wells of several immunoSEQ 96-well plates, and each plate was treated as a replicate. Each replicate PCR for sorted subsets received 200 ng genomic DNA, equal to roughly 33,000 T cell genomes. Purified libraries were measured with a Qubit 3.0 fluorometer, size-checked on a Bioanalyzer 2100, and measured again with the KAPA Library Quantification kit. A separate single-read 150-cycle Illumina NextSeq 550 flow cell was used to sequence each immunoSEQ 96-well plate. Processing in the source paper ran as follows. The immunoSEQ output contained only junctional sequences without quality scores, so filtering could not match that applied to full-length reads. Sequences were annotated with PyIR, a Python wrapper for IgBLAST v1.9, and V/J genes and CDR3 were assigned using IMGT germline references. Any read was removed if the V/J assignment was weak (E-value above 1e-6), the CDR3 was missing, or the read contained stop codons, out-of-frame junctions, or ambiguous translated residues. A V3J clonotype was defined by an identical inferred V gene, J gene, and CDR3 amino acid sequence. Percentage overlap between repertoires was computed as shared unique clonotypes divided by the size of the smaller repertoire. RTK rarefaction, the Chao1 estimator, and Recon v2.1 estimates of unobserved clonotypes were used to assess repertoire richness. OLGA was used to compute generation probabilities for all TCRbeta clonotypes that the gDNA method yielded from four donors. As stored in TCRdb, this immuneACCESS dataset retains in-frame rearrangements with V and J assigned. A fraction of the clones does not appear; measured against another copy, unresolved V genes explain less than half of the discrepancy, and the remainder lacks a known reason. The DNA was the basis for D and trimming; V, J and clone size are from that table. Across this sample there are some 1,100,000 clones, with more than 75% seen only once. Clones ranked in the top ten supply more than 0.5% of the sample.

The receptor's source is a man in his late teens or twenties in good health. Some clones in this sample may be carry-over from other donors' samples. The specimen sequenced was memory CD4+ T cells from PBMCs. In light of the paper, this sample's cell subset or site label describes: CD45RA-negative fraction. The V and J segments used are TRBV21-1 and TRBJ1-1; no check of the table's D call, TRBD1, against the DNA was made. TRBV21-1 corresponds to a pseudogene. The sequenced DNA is TGTGCCAGCAGCAGCGACAGGGACACTGAAGCTTTCTTT. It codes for CASSSDRDTEAFF.